In its sample, the clone carrying this T cell receptor (beta chain) was seen many times. The record originates from a study of identical twins. This CDR3 is built from 13 residues. V dropped 1 base and J dropped 7 bases, with 10 bases sitting between them. TCRdb re-derived calls from the 5' RACE reads in MiXCR, one entry per CDR3 protein. In the table there are about 430,000 distinct CDR3 sequences, around 18% of which are singletons. This TCR was sampled from a man aged 45-65 years in good health. V is TRBV12-3 or TRBV12-4 and J is TRBJ1-2; tentative D call: TRBD1 (6 bases). Material for sequencing was naive T cells sorted from blood. The CDR3 loop is CASSLGGAGGYTF. The CDR3 DNA is TGTGCCAGCAGTTTAGGGGGGGCCGGTGGCTACACCTTC.